This T cell receptor beta chain was sequenced during a study of blood T cell repertoires in COVID-19. CDR1 is MGHDK, CDR2 SYGVNS, per germline. The CDR3 sequence is 11 residues long. With 7 bases removed from V and 6 bases from J, the gap between germline ends came to 7 bases. Only in-frame clones appear in the TCRdb table, and some are missing; sequencing was by immunoSEQ multiplex PCR. The table records roughly 150,000 clones, over 80% of them present only once. This sequence joins TRBV25-1 and TRBJ2-1, with D hard to call. This receptor was identified in a man in his 70s who had recovered from COVID-19. The specimen was peripheral blood. The CDR3 region is CASMAFNEQFF. The CDR3 nucleotides read TGTGCCAGCATGGCCTTCAATGAGCAGTTCTTC.